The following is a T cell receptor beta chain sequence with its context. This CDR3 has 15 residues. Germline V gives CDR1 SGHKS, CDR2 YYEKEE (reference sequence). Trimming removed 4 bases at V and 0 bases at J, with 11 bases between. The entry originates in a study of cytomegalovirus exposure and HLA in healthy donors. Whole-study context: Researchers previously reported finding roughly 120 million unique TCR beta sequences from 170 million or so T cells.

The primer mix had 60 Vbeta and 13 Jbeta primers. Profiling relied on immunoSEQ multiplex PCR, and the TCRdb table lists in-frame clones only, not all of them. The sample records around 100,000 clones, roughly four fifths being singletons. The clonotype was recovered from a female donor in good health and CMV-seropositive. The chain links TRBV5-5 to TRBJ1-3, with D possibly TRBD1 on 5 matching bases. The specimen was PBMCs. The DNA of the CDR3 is TGTGCCAGCAGCGACCCGGGGGGCTCTGGAAACACCATATATTTT. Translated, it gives CASSDPGGSGNTIYF.